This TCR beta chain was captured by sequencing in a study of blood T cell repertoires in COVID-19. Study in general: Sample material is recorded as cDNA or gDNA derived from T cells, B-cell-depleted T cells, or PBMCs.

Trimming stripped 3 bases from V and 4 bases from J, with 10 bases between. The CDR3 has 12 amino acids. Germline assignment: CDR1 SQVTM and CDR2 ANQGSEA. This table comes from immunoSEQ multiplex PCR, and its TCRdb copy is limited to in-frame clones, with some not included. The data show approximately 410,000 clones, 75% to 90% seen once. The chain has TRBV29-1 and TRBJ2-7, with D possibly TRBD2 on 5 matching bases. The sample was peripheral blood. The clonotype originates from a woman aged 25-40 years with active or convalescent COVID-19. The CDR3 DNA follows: TGCAGCGTTGATGGTGAGGGTTACGAGCAGTACTTC. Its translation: CSVDGEGYEQYF.